Listed here are 31 T cell receptor beta chains from one sample, sequenced in a study of blood T cell repertoires in COVID-19. This table comes from immunoSEQ multiplex PCR, and its TCRdb copy is limited to in-frame clones, with some not included. The repertoire consists of 150,000 or so clones, with 70% to 90% occurring once and the leading ten covering about 6%. Sequenced material: PBMCs or T cells enriched from blood (not recorded which). Source of these receptors: a man in his forties who had recovered from COVID-19.

The chain carries TRBV6-5 and TRBJ2-1; 14 bases agree with TRBD2. CDR1 is MNHEY and CDR2 is SVGAGI in the germline V gene. Losses at the gene ends were 0 bases for V and 5 bases for J; bases not matched to a gene: 0. The CDR3 spans 16 residues. The CDR3 protein is CASSYSGLAGDNEQFF. Here the CDR3 DNA reads TGTGCCAGCAGTTACTCGGGACTAGCGGGGGACAATGAGCAGTTCTTC.

The V and J genes are TRBV3-1 (or the pseudogene TRBV3-2) and TRBJ1-2; weak D call: TRBD1 (6 bases). Germline values: CDR1 LGHDT, CDR2 YNNKEL (reference sequence). Trimming stripped 2 bases from V and 8 bases from J, with 15 bases between. CDR3 size: 14 residues. The CDR3 bases are TGTGCCAGCAGCCAAATAGCAGGGGCACGGGGCTACACCTTC. It is translated as CASSQIAGARGYTF.

This clone was picked up one time. The V call is TRBV10-1, the J call TRBJ1-1, with D tentatively TRBD1 (5 bases). The germline CDR1 and CDR2 sequences are WNHNN and SYGVQD (reference sequence). The CDR3 spans 13 residues. Trimming took off 6 bases at V and 5 bases at J, with 13 bases between the two ends. CDR3 DNA: TGCGCCAGCAGCCGGGTCGGGGGGACTGAAGCTTTCTTT. Its protein product is CASSRVGGTEAFF.

On this clone itself: Sequence at one end of the junction differs from germline and may be a read error. The chain has TRBV2 and TRBJ2-2, with TRBD2 identical over 7 bases. There are 16 residues in the CDR3. The germline V gene encodes CDR1 SNHLY and CDR2 FYNNEI. CDR3 residues: CASTLGQGGNPGELFF. The CDR3 region has the DNA TGTGCCAGCACCCTAGGTCAGGGAGGGAACCCCGGGGAGCTGTTTTTT.

J is TRBJ1-4 and V is TRBV5-1, with 8 bases lining up with TRBD1. V was clipped by 3 bases and J by 8 bases; unmatched bases: 6. This CDR3 is 14 amino acids long. The germline V gene encodes CDR1 SGHRS and CDR2 YFSETQ. The CDR3 nucleotides read TGCGCCAGCAGCTCACAGGGGGGAGCCGAAAAACTGTTTTTT. Translating it yields CASSSQGGAEKLFF.

The V gene is TRBV19, the J gene TRBJ2-1; 9 nucleotides agree with TRBD1. CDR3 size: 13 residues. CDR1 and CDR2 (germline): LNHDA, SQIVND (reference sequence). Trimming removed 6 bases from V and 6 bases from J; junction bases left unmatched: 3. CDR3 protein: CASSPDRGNEQFF. The CDR3, as DNA: TGTGCCAGTAGCCCGGACAGGGGCAATGAGCAGTTCTTC.

J is TRBJ1-2 and V is TRBV7-9; TRBD1 aligns across 10 bases. Germline V gene data show CDR1 as SEHNR and CDR2 as FQNEAQ (reference sequence). With 5 bases clipped from V and 2 bases from J, the junction kept 17 bases outside the gene matches. CDR3 length: 19 amino acids. The CDR3 reads CASSPELVGQGFSNYGYTF. For the CDR3, the DNA is TGTGCCAGCAGCCCGGAGTTGGTGGGACAGGGGTTTTCGAACTATGGCTACACCTTC.

This rearrangement joins TRBV7-2 to TRBJ2-1, with TRBD2 matching over 9 bases. CDR3 length: 15 amino acids. Per the germline V gene, CDR1 is SGHTA and CDR2 is FQGNSA. Unmatched junction bases numbered 5, after V lost 4 bases and J lost 4 bases. CDR3 DNA: TGTGCCAGCAGCTGGAGCGGGGGGTTATACAATGAGCAGTTCTTC. Its protein is CASSWSGGLYNEQFF.

V is TRBV5-4 and J is TRBJ1-5; D not resolved. V shed 0 bases and J shed 5 bases, with 6 bases lying between them. The CDR3 spans 13 residues. The germline gives CDR1 SGHNT, CDR2 YYREEE (reference sequence). CDR3 sequence (DNA): TGTGCCAGCAGCTTGGAGCGGGATCAGCCCCAGCATTTT. It specifies CASSLERDQPQHF.

The V and J genes are TRBV4-1 and TRBJ2-5; TRBD2 matches at 7 bases. This CDR3 comprises 17 residues. CDR1 is MGHRA and CDR2 is YSYEKL in the germline V gene. V lost 0 bases to trimming and J lost 7 bases; unmatched junction nucleotides: 14. In nucleotides, the CDR3 is TGCGCCAGCAGCCAAGAGATTCAGCGGGGAGCCGGTGGGACCCAGTACTTC. This codes for CASSQEIQRGAGGTQYF.

The J gene is TRBJ2-3, the V gene TRBV5-6; D is unclear. Germline assignment: CDR1 SGHDT and CDR2 YYEEEE. Deletions cut 5 bases from V and 6 bases from J, with 19 bases between. CDR3 size: 15 residues. CDR3: CASSSPSTSGDTQYF. The CDR3 DNA sequence: TGTGCCAGCAGTTCCCCCTCGACCTCCGGGGATACGCAGTATTTT.

The chain employs TRBV7-2 and TRBJ2-5, with 9 bases that match TRBD2. V gave up 5 bases and J gave up 6 bases; unmatched junction bases: 7. This CDR3 spans 14 amino acids. Germline CDR1 reads SGHTA; CDR2 reads FQGNSA. CDR3 in DNA: TGTGCCAGCAGCCCGGGACTAGCTGCAAAGACCCAGTACTTC. Its protein is CASSPGLAAKTQYF. Drawing the rest from reference TRBV7-2 and TRBJ2-5, the complete variable domain is GAGVSQSPSNKVTEKGKDVELRCDPISGHTALYWYRQSLGQGLEFLIYFQGNSAPDKSGLPSDRFSAERTGGSVSTLTIQRTQQEDSAVYLCASSPGLAAKTQYFGPGTRLLVL.

V usage is TRBV30 and J usage is TRBJ2-6, with TRBD1 matching over 10 bases. The J segment lost 3 bases and the V segment lost 4 bases, leaving 18 bases of the junction unmatched. The CDR3 consists of 20 residues. Germline lookup yields CDR1 GTSNPN and CDR2 SVGIG (reference sequence). The chain's CDR3 is CAWNRSPTGTGAYGANVLTF. DNA of the CDR3: TGTGCCTGGAACCGTTCCCCCACCGGGACAGGGGCTTATGGGGCCAACGTCCTGACTTTC.

V is TRBV5-8 and J is TRBJ2-7; no definite D call. The CDR3 is made up of 14 amino acids. CDR1 is SGHTS, CDR2 YDEGEE, per germline. The V and J ends lost 5 bases and 4 bases respectively, with 16 bases between them. As DNA, the CDR3 is TGTGCCAGCAGTCCTAGTAACGGGTTTTACGAGCAGTACGTC. It codes for CASSPSNGFYEQYV.

With respect to this clone: Other nucleotide sequences from this sample produce the same CDR3. The rearrangement uses TRBV19 and TRBJ2-6; a weak D match, TRBD1 (5 bases). This CDR3 spans 15 amino acids. The ends were cut back, 8 bases at V and 3 bases at J, with 14 bases in the middle. The V gene's germline CDR1 is LNHDA and CDR2 SQIVND (reference sequence). CDR3 nucleotides: TGTGCCAGTCGTAGGCAGGGATATGGGGCCAACGTCCTGACTTTC. This codes for CASRRQGYGANVLTF.

This chain links TRBV7-9 with TRBJ2-5; the match to TRBD2 covers 12 bases. Germline CDR1 SEHNR, CDR2 FQNEAQ (reference sequence). The CDR3 spans 16 residues. Losses at the gene ends were 5 bases for V and 4 bases for J; bases not matched to a gene: 8. CDR3 sequence (DNA): TGTGCCAGCAGCGAAACCCCTAGCGGGGGGGGAGAGACCCAGTACTTC. As protein: CASSETPSGGGETQYF.

J is TRBJ2-3 and V is TRBV11-2; 7 nucleotides match TRBD2. The V and J ends lost 5 bases and 4 bases, in that order; junction bases with no gene match: 9. Germline values: CDR1 SGHAT, CDR2 FQNNGV. The CDR3 totals 15 residues. CDR3 protein: CASSGEGSGSDTQYF. In nucleotides, the CDR3 is TGTGCCAGCAGCGGGGAGGGTAGTGGGTCAGATACGCAGTATTTT.

The chain carries TRBV6-5 and TRBJ2-3; 8 bases fit TRBD2. Germline V gene data show CDR1 as MNHEY and CDR2 as SVGAGI. The CDR3 contains 15 residues. V shed 7 bases and J 3 bases; nucleotides not matched to a gene: 9. The chain's CDR3 is CASNIAGSRTDTQYF. CDR3 bases: TGTGCCAGCAACATAGCGGGGAGTCGGACAGATACGCAGTATTTT.

V usage is TRBV11-3 and J usage is TRBJ2-1; 9 nucleotides align to TRBD1. The CDR3 runs 15 residues. Trimming took 5 bases from V and 5 from J; bases not matched to a gene: 7. The germline gives CDR1 SGHNT, CDR2 YENEEA. The CDR3 spells CASSARDRVHNEQFF. CDR3 nucleotide sequence: TGTGCCAGCAGCGCTCGGGACAGGGTCCACAATGAGCAGTTCTTC.

CDR3 sequence: CASSLEAGGRRETQYF. CDR3 nucleotide sequence: TGTGCCAGCAGCTTGGAAGCGGGGGGCCGGCGTGAGACCCAGTACTTC. The chain recombines TRBV5-6 with TRBJ2-5, with 9 bases fitting TRBD2. The germline V gene has CDR1 SGHDT and CDR2 YYEEEE. CDR3 length: 16 residues. With V trimmed by 0 bases and J by 5 bases, 8 bases remained unmatched.

This clone came up a few times. In the same sample, other DNA sequences code for this CDR3. V usage is TRBV4-2 and J usage is TRBJ2-3, with 13 bases that match TRBD2. This CDR3 comprises 17 residues. Losses at the gene ends were 4 bases for V and 0 bases for J; bases not matched to a gene: 4. CDR1 is LGHNA and CDR2 is YNFKEQ in the germline V gene. In DNA form, the CDR3 reads TGTGCCAGCAGCCGTAGGACTAGCGGGGGTAGCACAGATACGCAGTATTTT. Its protein product is CASSRRTSGGSTDTQYF.

CDR3: CASRIQGARDTEAFF. CDR3 nucleotides: TGTGCCAGCAGAATACAGGGGGCAAGGGACACTGAAGCTTTCTTT. The J gene is TRBJ1-1, the V gene TRBV6-5; 9 nucleotides agree with TRBD1. Trimming cost V 6 bases and J 3 bases; bases outside gene matches: 8. The length of the CDR3 is 15 residues. CDR1 MNHEY and CDR2 SVGAGI come from the germline V gene.

This chain uses TRBV5-4 with TRBJ2-3; 9 nucleotides line up with TRBD2. The germline V gene has CDR1 SGHNT and CDR2 YYREEE (reference sequence). With 0 bases clipped from V and 2 bases from J, the junction kept 4 bases outside the gene matches. The CDR3 contains 16 residues. CDR3 residues: CASSLGAGGPTDTQYF. The CDR3 region has the DNA TGTGCCAGCAGCTTGGGAGCGGGGGGACCCACAGATACGCAGTATTTT.

The chain carries TRBV3-1 (or the pseudogene TRBV3-2) and TRBJ2-3; D unclear. V shed 4 bases and J shed 2 bases, with 7 bases lying between them. This CDR3 comprises 13 residues. Germline CDR1 is LGHDT and CDR2 is YNNKEL (reference sequence). The CDR3 DNA reads TGTGCCAGCAGCCTCCTAGACACAGATACGCAGTATTTT. Its protein is CASSLLDTDTQYF.

The chain couples TRBV10-2 to TRBJ1-2; 7 bases align to TRBD1. The CDR3 length is 12 residues. Germline V lookup: CDR1 WSHSY, CDR2 SAAADI. Germline trimming cut 3 bases from V and 9 bases from J; bases unmatched to any gene: 4. The CDR3 region is CASSDDRESYTF. Here the CDR3 DNA reads TGCGCCAGCAGTGATGACAGGGAGAGCTACACCTTC.

Here the CDR3 reads CASSLVQATEAFF. The CDR3 bases are TGTGCCAGCAGCTTAGTACAGGCCACTGAAGCTTTCTTT. The chain carries TRBV11-2 and TRBJ1-1, with a weak D call TRBD1 (5 bases). The CDR3 has 13 amino acids. V dropped 1 base and J dropped 4 bases, with 7 bases sitting between them. The germline V gene encodes CDR1 SGHAT and CDR2 FQNNGV.

The chain uses TRBV6-5 and TRBJ2-5; 11 bases line up with TRBD1. The V and J ends lost 6 bases and 4 bases, in that order; junction bases with no gene match: 7. Germline V gives CDR1 MNHEY, CDR2 SVGAGI. The CDR3 has 15 amino acids. This chain's CDR3 is CASSPGQGAGETQYF. The CDR3 DNA reads TGTGCCAGCAGCCCAGGACAGGGGGCCGGAGAGACCCAGTACTTC.

The V and J genes are TRBV6-6 and TRBJ2-2, with 7 nucleotides matching TRBD1. V was clipped by 6 bases and J by 6 bases; unmatched bases: 4. The CDR3 runs to 13 residues. Germline lookup yields CDR1 MNHNY and CDR2 SVGAGI (reference sequence). The CDR3 reads CASSSTGPGELFF. The CDR3 coding sequence is TGTGCCAGCAGCTCGACAGGGCCCGGGGAGCTGTTTTTT.

V is TRBV7-6 and J is TRBJ2-1; possibly TRBD1 for D (6 bases). CDR1 is SGHVS, CDR2 FNYEAQ, per germline. Between the trimmed V and J ends, which lost 1 base and 6 bases, there was a span of 13 bases. CDR3 size: 15 residues. Here the CDR3 reads CASSLGAGAGNEQFF. Written as DNA, the CDR3 is TGTGCCAGCAGCTTAGGGGCAGGGGCGGGCAATGAGCAGTTCTTC.

As DNA, the CDR3 is TGTGCCAGCAGTGTGGTGCGCCGCGAGACCCAGTACTTC. Protein: CASSVVRRETQYF. This chain joins TRBV3-1 (or the pseudogene TRBV3-2) and TRBJ2-5; D uncertain. CDR1 and CDR2 from the germline V gene are LGHDT and YNNKEL (reference sequence). Trimming cost V 6 bases and J 5 bases, with 13 bases left between them. The CDR3 spans 13 residues.

The V and J genes are TRBV23-1 and TRBJ1-5, with 10 positions matching TRBD1. TRBV23-1 carries the ORF label, with uncertain function. V lost 7 bases, J lost 6 bases, and 15 bases stayed unmatched. CDR3 size: 17 residues. The CDR3 is CASNKPPTGGWGQPQHF. In nucleotides, the CDR3 is TGCGCCAGCAATAAACCTCCGACAGGGGGCTGGGGTCAGCCCCAGCATTTT.